These T cell receptor beta chains were read from a single sample in a study of T cell responses to AZD1222 COVID-19 vaccine. Here immunoSEQ multiplex PCR was the method, and the copy in TCRdb shows in-frame clones only, minus some. This sample carries about 150,000 clones, roughly nine tenths of them seen once, and the ten largest clones take 6.9%. The specimen comprised peripheral blood, sampled after recovery from COVID-19. The origin of the receptors is an adult who had recovered from COVID-19. CDR3s include the opening cysteine and the closing phenylalanine or tryptophan. D genes are given only for firm matches. Not all rows give a size; the values are once, few, many and, for expanded clones, a class.

CDR3aa,CDR3nt,v_gene,abundance,d_gene,j_gene
CASSEQGWSYGYTF,TGTGCCAGCAGTGAACAGGGATGGAGCTATGGCTACACCTTC,TRBV6-1,-,-,TRBJ1-2
CASSGGSYNSPLHF,TGTGCCAGCAGTGGGGGCTCCTATAATTCACCCCTCCACTTT,TRBV27,-,-,TRBJ1-6
CASSPGGGYYEQYF,TGCGCCAGCAGCCCGGGGGGGGGCTACTACGAGCAGTACTTC,TRBV5-1,once,TRBD2,TRBJ2-7
CASSLSRGQGSGNTIYF,TGCGCCAGCAGCCTAAGCCGTGGGCAGGGATCTGGAAACACCATATATTTT,TRBV4-1,once,-,TRBJ1-3
CASSQWVSGGAPEQYF,TGTGCCAGCAGCCAATGGGTCAGCGGGGGGGCGCCCGAGCAGTACTTC,TRBV3-1/TRBV3-2,-,TRBD2,TRBJ2-7
CASSLLSGRAENEQFF,TGCGCCAGCAGCTTGCTTAGCGGGAGGGCCGAGAATGAGCAGTTCTTC,TRBV5-1,-,TRBD2,TRBJ2-1
CASRASGSYEQYF,TGTGCCAGCAGGGCTAGCGGGAGCTACGAGCAGTACTTC,TRBV5-6,-,TRBD2,TRBJ2-7
CASSGPGISTGNTIYF,TGTGCCAGCAGTGGGCCGGGGATTAGTACTGGAAACACCATATATTTT,TRBV6-1,-,-,TRBJ1-3
CASSSTRFEQYF,TGTGCCAGTAGTTCTACTAGATTCGAGCAGTACTTC,TRBV19,-,-,TRBJ2-7
CASSPRTGRNEKLFF,TGTGCCAGTAGTCCCCGGACAGGGAGGAATGAAAAACTGTTTTTT,TRBV19,-,TRBD1,TRBJ1-4
CASSRGTNDNYGYTF,TGTGCCAGTAGTCGCGGGACAAACGATAACTATGGCTACACCTTC,TRBV19,once,-,TRBJ1-2
CATMDRQSGVRADTQYF,TGTGCCACCATGGACAGGCAATCGGGAGTCCGCGCAGATACGCAGTATTTT,TRBV27,-,-,TRBJ2-3
CASRSHHLSGPGTGELFF,TGTGCCAGCAGATCCCACCACCTTAGCGGACCCGGCACCGGGGAGCTGTTTTTT,TRBV5-5,-,-,TRBJ2-2
CASSVEGVSGNTIYF,TGTGCCAGCAGTGTAGAGGGGGTATCTGGAAACACCATATATTTT,TRBV2,few,-,TRBJ1-3
CASSDRGLKQQYF,TGTGCCAGCAGTGACCGGGGACTGAAGCAGCAGTACTTC,TRBV6-1,-,-,TRBJ2-7
CASSGQGADTEAFF,TGTGCCAGCAGTGGACAGGGGGCCGACACTGAAGCTTTCTTT,TRBV5-4,once,TRBD1,TRBJ1-1
CASFTDRGNEQFF,TGTGCCAGCTTCACTGACAGGGGCAATGAGCAGTTCTTC,TRBV18,-,TRBD1,TRBJ2-1
CASSLRGSNEQFF,TGTGCCAGCAGCTTGAGGGGGTCGAATGAGCAGTTCTTC,TRBV7-3,-,-,TRBJ2-1
CASSLFGANTEAFF,TGCGCCAGCAGCCTATTTGGGGCGAACACTGAAGCTTTCTTT,TRBV4-3,-,-,TRBJ1-1
CASSPPENNEKLFF,TGTGCCAGCTCACCACCGGAGAATAATGAAAAACTGTTTTTT,TRBV18,-,-,TRBJ1-4
CAIQGPGLALRASYNEQFF,TGTGCCATCCAGGGCCCTGGACTAGCGCTAAGAGCTTCCTACAATGAGCAGTTCTTC,TRBV28,once,TRBD2,TRBJ2-1
CASSLDYYGYTF,TGTGCCAGCAGCTTGGATTACTATGGCTACACCTTC,TRBV5-4,-,-,TRBJ1-2
CASSKGTGRNTEAFF,TGCGCCAGCAGCAAAGGGACAGGACGCAACACTGAAGCTTTCTTT,TRBV5-1,few,TRBD1,TRBJ1-1
CASSQDEDSYGYTF,TGTGCCAGCAGCCAAGATGAGGACAGCTATGGCTACACCTTC,TRBV14,-,-,TRBJ1-2
CASSISGHTEAFF,TGTGCCAGTAGTATCTCAGGCCACACTGAAGCTTTCTTT,TRBV19,-,-,TRBJ1-1
CASSLVGGYGYTF,TGTGCCAGCAGCTTAGTGGGGGGCTATGGCTACACCTTC,TRBV7-2,-,-,TRBJ1-2
CASSNRGYGYTF,TGTGCCAGCAGTAACCGGGGCTATGGCTACACCTTC,TRBV6-5,-,-,TRBJ1-2
CASSTRTGSFYNEQFF,TGTGCCAGTAGTACTCGGACAGGGAGCTTCTACAATGAGCAGTTCTTC,TRBV19,-,TRBD1,TRBJ2-1
CANWGQGAGANVLTF,TGTGCCAACTGGGGACAGGGGGCTGGGGCCAACGTCCTGACTTTC,TRBV2,-,TRBD1,TRBJ2-6
CASSLLWGYEQYF,TGTGCCAGCAGCTTACTCTGGGGCTACGAGCAGTACTTC,TRBV6-2/TRBV6-3,-,-,TRBJ2-7
CASSATQGGPSGANVLTF,TGTGCCAGCAGCGCAACACAGGGGGGCCCATCTGGGGCCAACGTCCTGACTTTC,TRBV7-6,-,TRBD1,TRBJ2-6
CASRLTGPNYNEQFF,TGTGCCAGCAGACTTACAGGGCCCAACTACAATGAGCAGTTCTTC,TRBV28,-,-,TRBJ2-1
CASSPEGVSSYNEQFF,TGTGCCAGCAGTCCTGAAGGGGTTAGCTCCTACAATGAGCAGTTCTTC,TRBV6-4,-,-,TRBJ2-1
CASSLAGQGRYGYTF,TGTGCCAGCAGCTTAGCGGGACAGGGGCGATATGGCTACACCTTC,TRBV7-9,-,TRBD1,TRBJ1-2
CASSSGRGYSPLHF,TGTGCCAGCAGCTCGGGACGGGGATATTCACCCCTCCACTTT,TRBV5-6,-,-,TRBJ1-6
CASSLKSIMAWVHF,TGTGCCAGCAGCCTTAAGAGTATCATGGCCTGGGTGCACTTC,TRBV3-1/TRBV3-2,-,-,TRBJ2-5
CASSFLVGDTQYF,TGTGCCAGCAGTTTTCTCGTAGGAGATACGCAGTATTTT,TRBV27,-,-,TRBJ2-3
CASSQVAGRTEAFF,TGTGCCAGCAGCCAAGTGGCAGGGAGGACTGAAGCTTTCTTT,TRBV14,-,-,TRBJ1-1
CASSIKGQANSGANVLTF,TGCGCCAGCAGCATAAAGGGACAGGCGAACTCTGGGGCCAACGTCCTGACTTTC,TRBV5-1,-,TRBD1,TRBJ2-6
CAIRNLENTEAFF,TGTGCCATCAGGAATCTTGAGAACACTGAAGCTTTCTTT,TRBV10-3,-,-,TRBJ1-1
CASSVDGQNTEAFF,TGTGCCAGCAGCGTAGATGGTCAGAACACTGAAGCTTTCTTT,TRBV9,-,-,TRBJ1-1
CASSLSSYSYNSPLHF,TGTGCCAGCAGTTTGAGCAGTTACTCCTATAATTCACCCCTCCACTTT,TRBV27,-,-,TRBJ1-6
CASSIDNRETQYF,TGTGCCAGTAGTATAGATAATCGAGAGACCCAGTACTTC,TRBV19,-,-,TRBJ2-5
CASSSHGGGRSYEQYF,TGCGCCAGCAGCTCACACGGCGGGGGTAGAAGCTACGAGCAGTACTTC,TRBV4-1,-,TRBD2,TRBJ2-7
CASSVVPGGGYTF,TGTGCCAGCAGCGTAGTTCCGGGTGGTGGCTACACCTTC,TRBV9,-,-,TRBJ1-2
CASSLRRGYGYTF,TGTGCCAGCAGTTTGCGGCGCGGCTATGGCTACACCTTC,TRBV12-3/TRBV12-4,once,-,TRBJ1-2
CASTGVGYYGYTF,TGTGCCAGTACAGGCGTTGGGTACTATGGCTACACCTTC,TRBV19,-,-,TRBJ1-2
CASSLGSNTEAFF,TGCGCCAGCAGCTTGGGGTCGAACACTGAAGCTTTCTTT,TRBV5-1,-,-,TRBJ1-1
CASSLLGQGADTQYF,TGTGCCAGCAGTTTATTAGGACAGGGTGCAGATACGCAGTATTTT,TRBV27,-,TRBD1,TRBJ2-3
CASNHRGGNTIYF,TGTGCCAGCAACCACAGGGGCGGAAACACCATATATTTT,TRBV12-3/TRBV12-4,-,TRBD1,TRBJ1-3